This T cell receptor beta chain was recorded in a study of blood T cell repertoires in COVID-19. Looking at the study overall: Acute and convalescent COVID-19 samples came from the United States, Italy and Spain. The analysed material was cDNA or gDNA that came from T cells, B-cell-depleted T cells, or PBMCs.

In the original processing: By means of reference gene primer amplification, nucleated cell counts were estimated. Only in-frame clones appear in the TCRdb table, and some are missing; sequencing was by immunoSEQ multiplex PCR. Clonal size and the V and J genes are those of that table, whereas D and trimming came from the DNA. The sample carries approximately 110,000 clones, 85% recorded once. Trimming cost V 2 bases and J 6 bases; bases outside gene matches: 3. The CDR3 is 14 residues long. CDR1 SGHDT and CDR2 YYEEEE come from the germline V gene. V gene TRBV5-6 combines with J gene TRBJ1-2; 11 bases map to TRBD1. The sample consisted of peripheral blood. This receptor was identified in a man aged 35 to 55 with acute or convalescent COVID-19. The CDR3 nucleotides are TGTGCCAGCAGCTTTAAGGACAGGGGGCATGGCTACACCTTC. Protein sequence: CASSFKDRGHGYTF.